This T cell receptor beta chain is drawn from a study of blood T cell repertoires in COVID-19. TCRdb keeps only in-frame clones here, not all; method: immunoSEQ multiplex PCR. There are 150,000 or so clones in the sample; about 86% occur only once, and around 8.2% lies in the top ten. The trim removed 2 bases at V and 4 bases at J, leaving 2 bases unmatched. The CDR3 loop spans 15 amino acids. Germline CDR1 and CDR2: LNHDA and SQIVND (reference sequence). This sequence originates from a man in his sixties with acute or convalescent COVID-19. Sequenced: peripheral blood. This rearrangement joins TRBV19 to TRBJ2-5; 12 positions agree with TRBD2. CDR3 residues: CASSISGLAGETQYF. The CDR3 bases are TGTGCCAGTAGTATATCGGGACTAGCGGGAGAGACCCAGTACTTC.